Given below is one TCR beta chain in context. The CDR3 spans 15 residues. Germline-derived CDR1 and CDR2 are MNHEY and SVGAGI. With 0 bases removed from V and 8 bases from J, the gap between germline ends came to 16 bases. The data derive from a study of cytomegalovirus exposure and HLA in healthy donors. Both 60 Vbeta primers and 13 Jbeta primers went into the PCR. Repertoires were generated with immunoSEQ multiplex PCR, while TCRdb's copy carries only in-frame clones and drops some. The sample lists approximately 250,000 clones, approximately 85% occurring once. The chain has TRBV6-5 and TRBJ1-2, with TRBD1 as a possible D gene (5 bases). The sample consisted of PBMCs. The receptor was isolated from a girl aged 2-10 years in good health and CMV-seronegative. The CDR3 loop is CASSYSGQRREGYTF. Here the CDR3 DNA reads TGTGCCAGCAGTTACTCGGGGCAAAGGAGAGAAGGCTACACCTTC.